These T cell receptor beta chains were read from a single sample in a study of T cells in Graves' hyperthyroidism and ophthalmopathy. In TCRdb, the multiplex PCR reads were re-called with MiXCR into one record per CDR3 protein. The sample has hundreds of thousands of distinct CDR3 sequences, about 14% seen once; the top ten hold less than 6%. Material: blood. The receptors come from a woman aged 25 to 39 with Graves' hyperthyroidism that later progressed to Graves' ophthalmopathy. Both conserved end residues are part of each CDR3. Each record gives: CDR3 DNA, CDR3 protein, clone size, V gene, J gene, D gene. A D gene is named only where the DNA matches it firmly. Where a row states a size, it is once, few, many or the class of an expanded clone; other rows omit it.

cdr3_nt: TGCGCCACCAAGGGGGGGAACACCGGGGAGCTGTTTTTT
cdr3_aa: CATKGGNTGELFF
clone_size: .
v_call: TRBV10-2
j_call: TRBJ2-2
d_call: .

cdr3_nt: TGTGCCAGCAGCCCCTTAGCGGCAGACTACAATGAGCAGTTCTTC
cdr3_aa: CASSPLAADYNEQFF
clone_size: many
v_call: TRBV11-1
j_call: TRBJ2-1
d_call: .

cdr3_nt: TGTGCCAGTAGGGCAGGTCCATCTACAGATACGCAGTATTTT
cdr3_aa: CASRAGPSTDTQYF
clone_size: many
v_call: TRBV19
j_call: TRBJ2-3
d_call: .

cdr3_nt: TGTGCCAGCAGTAGCACAGGGGGCAATTACAATGAGCAGTTCTTC
cdr3_aa: CASSSTGGNYNEQFF
clone_size: many
v_call: TRBV2
j_call: TRBJ2-1
d_call: TRBD1

cdr3_nt: TGTGCCAGCTCACCACCTGCATTAGCTGGTGAGACCCAGTACTTC
cdr3_aa: CASSPPALAGETQYF
clone_size: few
v_call: TRBV18
j_call: TRBJ2-5
d_call: .

cdr3_nt: TGTGCCAGTAAGGGGACAGCTCTGAATTATGGCTACACCTTC
cdr3_aa: CASKGTALNYGYTF
clone_size: few
v_call: TRBV19
j_call: TRBJ1-2
d_call: TRBD1

cdr3_nt: TGCAGCGTTGCAGGGAGACTAGCGGACGAGCAGTACTTC
cdr3_aa: CSVAGRLADEQYF
clone_size: few
v_call: TRBV29-1
j_call: TRBJ2-7
d_call: TRBD2

cdr3_nt: TGTGCCAGCAGAGGGAGTTTACGGTATGGCTACACCTTC
cdr3_aa: CASRGSLRYGYTF
clone_size: .
v_call: TRBV27
j_call: TRBJ1-2
d_call: .

cdr3_nt: TGTGCCAGCTCCCAACAGGGGGGAACGCACACTGAAGCTTTCTTC
cdr3_aa: CASSQQGGTHTEAFF
clone_size: .
v_call: TRBV18
j_call: TRBJ1-1
d_call: TRBD1

cdr3_nt: TGCAGTGCTACCTTGACTAGCGGGATGAAAGATACGCAGTATTTT
cdr3_aa: CSATLTSGMKDTQYF
clone_size: many
v_call: TRBV20-1
j_call: TRBJ2-3
d_call: TRBD2

cdr3_nt: TGTGCCAGCAGGCCCGGACTAGCGGGAGATGAGCAGTTCTTC
cdr3_aa: CASRPGLAGDEQFF
clone_size: many
v_call: TRBV28
j_call: TRBJ2-1
d_call: TRBD2

cdr3_nt: TGTGCCAGCAGTAGGACGGTAACTTCCTACGAGCAGTACTTC
cdr3_aa: CASSRTVTSYEQYF
clone_size: .
v_call: TRBV12-3/TRBV12-4
j_call: TRBJ2-7
d_call: .

cdr3_nt: TGTGCCAGCAGCTTACAGGCCCCCCGGACAGGGGTCACTGAAGCTTTCTTT
cdr3_aa: CASSLQAPRTGVTEAFF
clone_size: many
v_call: TRBV7-9
j_call: TRBJ1-1
d_call: TRBD1

cdr3_nt: TGTGCCAGCAGCTTAGGGCCCGTTAACTATGGCTACACCTTC
cdr3_aa: CASSLGPVNYGYTF
clone_size: many
v_call: TRBV7-2
j_call: TRBJ1-2
d_call: .

cdr3_nt: TGCAGTGGAGGGGACGGTACCTACGAGCAGTACTTC
cdr3_aa: CSGGDGTYEQYF
clone_size: many
v_call: TRBV20-1
j_call: TRBJ2-7
d_call: .

cdr3_nt: TGCAGTGCTAGAGCACAGGGGTTGGGCACTGAAGCTTTCTTT
cdr3_aa: CSARAQGLGTEAFF
clone_size: many
v_call: TRBV20-1
j_call: TRBJ1-1
d_call: TRBD1

cdr3_nt: TGTGCCAGCAGCCCAAATGTGGGACAGGGATCTGGCTACACCTTC
cdr3_aa: CASSPNVGQGSGYTF
clone_size: many
v_call: TRBV12-3/TRBV12-4
j_call: TRBJ1-2
d_call: TRBD1

cdr3_nt: TGTGCCAGCAGCTTAGCAGCGGGAGTGGCCGAGCAGTACTTC
cdr3_aa: CASSLAAGVAEQYF
clone_size: .
v_call: TRBV5-6
j_call: TRBJ2-7
d_call: TRBD2

cdr3_nt: TGTGCCAGCAGCGGACTAGCGGCTAGCGAGCAGTACTTC
cdr3_aa: CASSGLAASEQYF
clone_size: .
v_call: TRBV7-2
j_call: TRBJ2-7
d_call: TRBD2

cdr3_nt: TGTGCCAGCACCCGGGACAGGGCAAATTCACCCCTCCACTTT
cdr3_aa: CASTRDRANSPLHF
clone_size: many
v_call: TRBV6-1
j_call: TRBJ1-6
d_call: TRBD1

cdr3_nt: TGCAGCGTCGGGGACACTAATAGCAATCAGCCCCAGCATTTT
cdr3_aa: CSVGDTNSNQPQHF
clone_size: many
v_call: TRBV29-1
j_call: TRBJ1-5
d_call: .

cdr3_nt: TGTGCCAGTAGTCTCTTTCGATTGGGGCCCCAAGAGACCCAGTACTTC
cdr3_aa: CASSLFRLGPQETQYF
clone_size: .
v_call: TRBV19
j_call: TRBJ2-5
d_call: .

cdr3_nt: TGTGCCAGCAGTTTGGGACAGGTCAAGAGGGTAGGTCAGCCCCAGCATTTT
cdr3_aa: CASSLGQVKRVGQPQHF
clone_size: many
v_call: TRBV28
j_call: TRBJ1-5
d_call: TRBD1

cdr3_nt: TGCAGTGCTAGAGATCTCTCAGTTAACACTGAAGCTTTCTTT
cdr3_aa: CSARDLSVNTEAFF
clone_size: many
v_call: TRBV20-1
j_call: TRBJ1-1
d_call: .

cdr3_nt: TGCAGTACTAGAGATAGGACAGGGCGCGGGTATGGCTACACCTTC
cdr3_aa: CSTRDRTGRGYGYTF
clone_size: once
v_call: TRBV20-1
j_call: TRBJ1-2
d_call: TRBD1

cdr3_nt: TGCGCCAGCAGCAAGACAGGGAGGTACTCCTACGAGCAGTACTTC
cdr3_aa: CASSKTGRYSYEQYF
clone_size: few
v_call: TRBV5-1
j_call: TRBJ2-7
d_call: .

cdr3_nt: TGCAGTGCTAGAGCAACCGGGACAGGGGATTCAGCTCTCCACTTT
cdr3_aa: CSARATGTGDSALHF
clone_size: .
v_call: TRBV20-1
j_call: TRBJ1-6
d_call: TRBD1

cdr3_nt: TGCAGTGCCGGGGAGGGGACTCCCTACGAGCAGTACTTC
cdr3_aa: CSAGEGTPYEQYF
clone_size: .
v_call: TRBV20-1
j_call: TRBJ2-7
d_call: TRBD2

cdr3_nt: TGCAGCGCTGGTTTGGGCGCCTCCTACAATGAGCAGTTCTTC
cdr3_aa: CSAGLGASYNEQFF
clone_size: .
v_call: TRBV29-1
j_call: TRBJ2-1
d_call: .

cdr3_nt: TGTGCCAGCAGCTTTAGCCATGAGCAGTTCTTC
cdr3_aa: CASSFSHEQFF
clone_size: many
v_call: TRBV7-9
j_call: TRBJ2-1
d_call: .

cdr3_nt: TGTGCCAGTTTCGGGCAGGCTGGAAACACCATATATTTT
cdr3_aa: CASFGQAGNTIYF
clone_size: many
v_call: TRBV7-9
j_call: TRBJ1-3
d_call: .

cdr3_nt: TGTGCCAGTAGTATAGTACTTAGCTCCTACAATGAGCAGTTCTTC
cdr3_aa: CASSIVLSSYNEQFF
clone_size: .
v_call: TRBV19
j_call: TRBJ2-1
d_call: .

cdr3_nt: TGTGCCAGCAGCTTGGGGAGGGGATTAAGAACTGAGCAGTTCTTC
cdr3_aa: CASSLGRGLRTEQFF
clone_size: many
v_call: TRBV27
j_call: TRBJ2-1
d_call: TRBD2

cdr3_nt: TGCAGTGCTCAGAGCGGGAGCGTTTCCACCGATACGCAGTATTTT
cdr3_aa: CSAQSGSVSTDTQYF
clone_size: many
v_call: TRBV20-1
j_call: TRBJ2-3
d_call: TRBD2

cdr3_nt: TGTGCCAGCAGCGTCAGACTAGCGGGAGTTACTGAGCAGTTCTTC
cdr3_aa: CASSVRLAGVTEQFF
clone_size: many
v_call: TRBV9
j_call: TRBJ2-1
d_call: TRBD2

cdr3_nt: TGTGCCAGCTTCAGGACCGGGGAGCTGTTTTTT
cdr3_aa: CASFRTGELFF
clone_size: .
v_call: TRBV19
j_call: TRBJ2-2
d_call: .

cdr3_nt: TGCGCCAGCGGGGGTTCAACTAATGAAAAACTGTTTTTT
cdr3_aa: CASGGSTNEKLFF
clone_size: few
v_call: TRBV5-1
j_call: TRBJ1-4
d_call: .

cdr3_nt: TGTGCCACCAGCAGAGATAAGGACAAAAACTCTGGAAACACCATATATTTT
cdr3_aa: CATSRDKDKNSGNTIYF
clone_size: .
v_call: TRBV15
j_call: TRBJ1-3
d_call: .

cdr3_nt: TGTGCCAGCAGAATGAAGGGGGATCTGTTTACAGATACGCAGTATTTT
cdr3_aa: CASRMKGDLFTDTQYF
clone_size: many
v_call: TRBV27
j_call: TRBJ2-3
d_call: .

cdr3_nt: TGCGCCAGCAGCCAAGGGGTTCTTATCTACAATGAGCAGTTCTTC
cdr3_aa: CASSQGVLIYNEQFF
clone_size: .
v_call: TRBV4-1
j_call: TRBJ2-1
d_call: .

cdr3_nt: TGCGCCAGCAGCTTGGCCCGCGGGGGGGCCGGACAAGGGGCCGGACAAGAGACCCAGTACTTC
cdr3_aa: CASSLARGGAGQGAGQETQYF
clone_size: .
v_call: TRBV5-1
j_call: TRBJ2-5
d_call: TRBD2

cdr3_nt: TGTGCCAGCAGTAACCTCGGGGTGAACACTGAAGCTTTCTTT
cdr3_aa: CASSNLGVNTEAFF
clone_size: .
v_call: TRBV6-2/TRBV6-3
j_call: TRBJ1-1
d_call: .

cdr3_nt: TGTGCCAGTAGTATAGCCGGGGTCGAAAAACTGTTTTTT
cdr3_aa: CASSIAGVEKLFF
clone_size: .
v_call: TRBV19
j_call: TRBJ1-4
d_call: .

cdr3_nt: TGTGCCTGGGGCGGAGAAAATCAGCCCCAGCATTTT
cdr3_aa: CAWGGENQPQHF
clone_size: .
v_call: TRBV30
j_call: TRBJ1-5
d_call: .

cdr3_nt: TGTGCCAGCAGCGTAGAGGGGACAGGGGTTTACGAGCAGTACTTC
cdr3_aa: CASSVEGTGVYEQYF
clone_size: many
v_call: TRBV9
j_call: TRBJ2-7
d_call: TRBD1

cdr3_nt: TGCAGTGCTAGAGAAGACACTGAAGCTTTCTTT
cdr3_aa: CSAREDTEAFF
clone_size: many
v_call: TRBV20-1
j_call: TRBJ1-1
d_call: .

cdr3_nt: TGCAGCGTTGAAGATTATGAGCAGTCAGGGGTCCACAATGAGCAGTTCTTC
cdr3_aa: CSVEDYEQSGVHNEQFF
clone_size: many
v_call: TRBV29-1
j_call: TRBJ2-1
d_call: .

cdr3_nt: TGTGCCAGCACGACCCGGTCGAGACAAGAGACCCAGTACTTC
cdr3_aa: CASTTRSRQETQYF
clone_size: many
v_call: TRBV6-2/TRBV6-3
j_call: TRBJ2-5
d_call: .

cdr3_nt: TGTGCCAGCAGTCAGCTTTATTCACCCCTCCACTTT
cdr3_aa: CASSQLYSPLHF
clone_size: many
v_call: TRBV12-3/TRBV12-4
j_call: TRBJ1-6
d_call: .